These T cell receptor beta chains were read from a single sample in a study of cytomegalovirus exposure and HLA in healthy donors. The assay was immunoSEQ multiplex PCR, and TCRdb's table has in-frame clones only and misses some. This table has 60,000 to 80,000 clones, approximately 67% appearing once. Sample: PBMCs. The receptor source for this set is a man under 40 in good health and CMV-seronegative. Both conserved end residues are part of each CDR3. A D gene is named only where the DNA matches it firmly. A row's size may be missing; if present it is once, few, many or a size class.

V gene	J gene	D gene	clone size	CDR3 protein	CDR3 DNA
TRBV14	TRBJ2-1	TRBD2	.	CASSQFVGGAGNEQFF	TGTGCCAGCAGCCAATTTGTCGGGGGGGCTGGTAATGAGCAGTTCTTC
TRBV4-2	TRBJ1-3	TRBD1	.	CASSQEDREGNTIYF	TGTGCCAGCAGCCAAGAAGACAGGGAGGGAAACACCATATATTTT
TRBV18	TRBJ1-5	.	.	CASSPPGLRGNQPQHF	TGTGCCAGCTCACCACCGGGACTCCGCGGGAATCAGCCCCAGCATTTT
TRBV9	TRBJ2-7	.	.	CASSVGRGSYEQYF	TGTGCCAGCAGCGTAGGCAGGGGTTCTTACGAGCAGTACTTC
TRBV29-1	TRBJ2-7	TRBD2	.	CSVRTSNTYEQYF	TGCAGCGTTAGGACTAGCAATACCTACGAGCAGTACTTC
TRBV5-6	TRBJ2-7	.	.	CASSSFYEQYF	TGTGCCAGCAGCTCCTTCTACGAGCAGTACTTC
TRBV2	TRBJ1-5	.	many	CASTYLPGQGSSNQPQHF	TGTGCCAGCACTTACCTTCCGGGACAAGGAAGTAGCAATCAGCCCCAGCATTTT
TRBV4-1	TRBJ2-3	.	.	CASSQPWSGPDTQYF	TGCGCCAGCAGCCAACCATGGAGCGGTCCAGATACGCAGTATTTT
TRBV7-2	TRBJ2-3	.	.	CASSLGLAVDTQYF	TGTGCCAGCAGCCTCGGACTCGCCGTGGATACGCAGTATTTT
TRBV5-1	TRBJ2-4	TRBD2	.	CASSLGGGGAEFQYF	TGCGCCAGCAGCTTGGGTGGCGGGGGGGCCGAGTTTCAGTACTTC
TRBV2	TRBJ2-2	.	.	CASSEVAPNTGELFF	TGTGCCAGCAGTGAAGTGGCACCGAACACCGGGGAGCTGTTTTTT
TRBV4-1	TRBJ2-3	TRBD1	few	CASSQVIYGTGGTDTQYF	TGCGCCAGCAGCCAAGTTATCTATGGGACAGGAGGCACAGATACGCAGTATTTT
TRBV5-8	TRBJ2-1	TRBD2	.	CASSLARTSGGYNEQFF	TGTGCCAGCAGCCTGGCTAGGACTAGCGGGGGATACAATGAGCAGTTCTTC
TRBV2	TRBJ1-5	TRBD1	.	CASSEPGGAYSNQPQHF	TGTGCCAGCAGTGAACCAGGGGGAGCCTACAGCAATCAGCCCCAGCATTTT
TRBV11-2	TRBJ2-5	.	once	CASSRVRGETQYF	TGTGCCAGCAGCCGGGTGAGAGGGGAGACCCAGTACTTC
TRBV9	TRBJ2-1	.	once	CASSVRGSYNEQFF	TGTGCCAGCAGCGTCCGGGGCTCCTACAATGAGCAGTTCTTC
TRBV5-1	TRBJ1-2	TRBD1	.	CASSLDGTELYGYTF	TGCGCCAGCAGCTTGGACGGGACAGAACTCTATGGCTACACCTTC
TRBV19	TRBJ1-5	TRBD1	.	CASSRGTGNQPQHF	TGTGCCAGTAGTAGAGGGACAGGAAATCAGCCCCAGCATTTT
TRBV30	TRBJ1-2	TRBD1	.	CAWGSGQGSNGYTF	TGTGCCTGGGGATCAGGACAGGGCAGTAATGGCTACACCTTC
TRBV29-1	TRBJ1-5	TRBD1	.	CSVGTGQGRAQHF	TGCAGCGTTGGGACAGGTCAAGGTCGGGCCCAGCATTTT
TRBV9	TRBJ2-5	.	few	CASSTRPGTTQETQYF	TGTGCCAGCAGCACAAGACCCGGGACAACCCAAGAGACCCAGTACTTC
TRBV9	TRBJ2-5	TRBD2	.	CASSVGAGGREETQYF	TGTGCCAGCAGCGTTGGAGCGGGGGGGAGGGAAGAGACCCAGTACTTC
TRBV5-1	TRBJ2-2	.	.	CASTRGNSLSAGELFF	TGCGCCAGCACAAGAGGGAATAGCCTAAGCGCCGGGGAGCTGTTTTTT
TRBV4-1	TRBJ1-2	TRBD1	.	CASSQDWDRRLHGYTF	TGCGCCAGCAGCCAAGACTGGGACAGGCGGCTCCATGGCTACACCTTC
TRBV30	TRBJ2-7	.	.	CAWSRTTYEQYF	TGTGCCTGGAGTCGGACTACCTACGAGCAGTACTTC
TRBV5-1	TRBJ2-5	.	.	CASAAREQETQYF	TGCGCCAGCGCCGCTAGGGAGCAAGAGACCCAGTACTTC
TRBV6-4	TRBJ1-5	.	.	CASEDSDSNQPQHF	TGTGCCAGCGAGGACAGTGATAGCAATCAGCCCCAGCATTTT
TRBV2	TRBJ2-2	TRBD1	once	CASGRQGLNTGELFF	TGTGCCAGCGGTAGACAGGGATTGAACACCGGGGAGCTGTTTTTT
TRBV5-1	TRBJ2-7	TRBD1	.	CASSIAGTGGYEQYF	TGCGCCAGCAGCATCGCCGGGACAGGGGGTTACGAGCAGTACTTC
TRBV5-4	TRBJ2-7	.	.	CASSLDSGPYSYEQYF	TGTGCCAGCAGCTTGGATTCGGGTCCCTACTCCTACGAGCAGTACTTC
TRBV7-2	TRBJ2-7	.	.	CASSTTRTETYEQYF	TGTGCCAGCAGCACCACAAGGACTGAAACCTACGAGCAGTACTTC
TRBV4-1	TRBJ1-1	.	.	CASSQEVRADTEAFF	TGCGCCAGCAGCCAAGAAGTTCGTGCGGACACTGAAGCTTTCTTT
TRBV6-5	TRBJ1-1	TRBD1	few	CASSYDRGQTEAFF	TGTGCCAGCAGTTACGACAGGGGGCAAACTGAAGCTTTCTTT
TRBV7-3	TRBJ1-3	.	.	CASSLTRGDTIYF	TGTGCCAGCAGCCTGACACGGGGAGACACCATATATTTT
TRBV10-3	TRBJ2-3	TRBD1	.	CAIGGQGLTQYF	TGTGCCATCGGGGGACAGGGCCTTACGCAGTATTTT
TRBV6-5	TRBJ1-1	TRBD1	.	CASHPRQGNYWEAFF	TGTGCCAGCCACCCTCGACAGGGCAACTATTGGGAAGCTTTCTTT
TRBV4-1	TRBJ2-3	TRBD2	.	CASRDGLAGVDTQYF	TGCGCCAGCAGAGACGGACTAGCGGGGGTGGATACGCAGTATTTT